Below, 29 T cell receptor beta chains from the same sample are listed, as sequenced in a study of blood T cell repertoires in COVID-19. Method: immunoSEQ multiplex PCR; TCRdb's copy keeps in-frame clones and lacks some. The sample lists approximately 180,000 clones, roughly 84% occurring once. The sequenced sample was PBMCs or T cells enriched from blood (not recorded which). The source of these receptors is a human donor with acute COVID-19. The donor label of this sample is uncertain.

J is TRBJ2-1 and V is TRBV7-3, with TRBD2 matching over 13 bases. Germline assignment: CDR1 SGHTA and CDR2 FQGTGA. With V trimmed by 0 bases and J by 10 bases, 3 bases remained unmatched. The CDR3 sequence is 15 residues long. DNA of the CDR3: TGTGCCAGCAGCTTAACAGGACTAGCGGGGGTGGAGCAGTTCTTC. The encoded protein is CASSLTGLAGVEQFF.

The chain joins TRBV7-2 to TRBJ1-1; 7 nucleotides match TRBD1. CDR3 length equals 14 residues. V dropped 5 bases and J dropped 4; count of bases not matched to a gene: 7. From germline, CDR1 is SGHTA and CDR2 FQGNSA. CDR3 in DNA: TGTGCCAGCAGCGAGCGACAGGGTATCACTGAAGCTTTCTTT. It yields the protein CASSERQGITEAFF.

The chain carries TRBV9 and TRBJ2-3, with a tentative D call TRBD1 (6 bases). The germline V gene encodes CDR1 SGDLS and CDR2 YYNGEE. The CDR3 spans 15 residues. V lost 0 bases, J lost 3 bases, and 11 bases lay in between. The CDR3 here is CASSVEQGETDTQYF. The DNA for the CDR3 is TGTGCCAGCAGCGTAGAACAGGGCGAGACAGATACGCAGTATTTT.

This chain uses TRBV19 with TRBJ2-3; a possible D gene is TRBD2 (6 bases). The V end lost 3 bases, the J end lost 0 bases, and 13 bases lay between the germline ends. This CDR3 comprises 16 residues. Germline-derived CDR1 and CDR2 are LNHDA and SQIVND (reference sequence). In nucleotides, the CDR3 is TGTGCCAGTAGTATGAGAGGAGGGTCTAGCACAGATACGCAGTATTTT. It yields the protein CASSMRGGSSTDTQYF.

This chain connects TRBV6-2 or TRBV6-3 to TRBJ2-5, with TRBD2 matching over 7 bases. The J segment lost 5 bases and the V segment lost 5 bases, leaving 5 bases of the junction unmatched. The CDR3 contains 13 residues. The germline CDR1 and CDR2 sequences are MNHEY and SVGEGT. The CDR3 nucleotides read TGTGCCAGCAGTCCGACTAGCTCGGAGACCCAGTACTTC. Translating it yields CASSPTSSETQYF.

This chain joins TRBV19 and TRBJ1-3; the D gene is possibly TRBD1 (6 bases). Germline V gives CDR1 LNHDA, CDR2 SQIVND (reference sequence). The CDR3 contains 15 residues. Trimming removed 6 bases at V and 2 bases at J, with 14 bases between. CDR3 bases: TGTGCCAGTAGAGCCGGCAGGGGACCTGGAAACACCATATATTTT. Residues: CASRAGRGPGNTIYF.

V is TRBV7-2 and J is TRBJ1-2; 7 bases are shared with TRBD1. The V and J ends lost 2 bases and 4 bases, in that order; junction bases with no gene match: 10. This CDR3 comprises 16 residues. Germline CDR1 SGHTA, CDR2 FQGNSA. CDR3 residues: CASSLTTGQGGYGYTF. CDR3 DNA: TGTGCCAGCAGCTTAACAACGGGGCAGGGGGGCTATGGCTACACCTTC. Using reference TRBV7-2 and TRBJ1-2 for the parts outside the CDR3, the full variable domain is GAGVSQSPSNKVTEKGKDVELRCDPISGHTALYWYRQSLGQGLEFLIYFQGNSAPDKSGLPSDRFSAERTGGSVSTLTIQRTQQEDSAVYLCASSLTTGQGGYGYTFGSGTRLTVV.

The chain joins TRBV18 to TRBJ2-3, with D maybe TRBD1 (6 bases). The CDR3 covers 17 residues. The ends were cut back, 6 bases at V and 0 bases at J, with 19 bases in the middle. CDR1 KGHSH and CDR2 LQKENI come from the germline V gene. The CDR3 nucleotides are TGTGCCAGCTCCCCAGTGAGGGGACATCTTAGCACAGATACGCAGTATTTT. It yields the protein CASSPVRGHLSTDTQYF.

The V gene is TRBV6-1, the J gene TRBJ2-7, with D unresolved. Germline CDR1 reads MNHNS; CDR2 reads SASEGT. The length of the CDR3 is 13 residues. The V gene lost 1 base and the J gene lost 5 bases, with 9 bases spanning the gap. CDR3 amino acids: CASSEGPPHEQYF. In DNA, the CDR3 is TGTGCCAGCAGTGAAGGTCCCCCTCACGAGCAGTACTTC.

V is TRBV4-3 and J is TRBJ1-1, with TRBD1 matching 8 bases. Unmatched junction bases numbered 9, after V lost 4 bases and J lost 5 bases. The CDR3 is 15 amino acids. Germline CDR1 LGHNA, CDR2 YSLEER. The CDR3 DNA sequence: TGCGCCAGCAGCCTAGCGACAGGGGAGGGGACTGAAGCTTTCTTT. It codes for CASSLATGEGTEAFF.

This chain uses TRBV18 with TRBJ2-7; 8 bases map to TRBD2. CDR3 size: 13 residues. The ends lost 3 bases at V and 3 bases at J; junction bases unmatched: 1. Germline CDR1 and CDR2: KGHSH and LQKENI. CDR3 region: CASSPAGGYEQYF. In DNA form, the CDR3 reads TGTGCCAGCTCACCCGCGGGGGGCTACGAGCAGTACTTC.

The CDR3: CASSLGAEKLFF. CDR3 nucleotide sequence: TGTGCCAGCAGCTTGGGGGCCGAAAAACTGTTTTTT. The chain joins TRBV5-6 to TRBJ1-4; D uncertain. The CDR3 sequence is 12 residues long. Trimming removed 0 bases from V and 8 bases from J, with 5 bases in between. Germline CDR1 and CDR2: SGHDT and YYEEEE.

The rearrangement uses TRBV14 and TRBJ2-1, with TRBD2 identical over 7 bases. With 2 bases clipped from V and 12 bases from J, the junction kept 13 bases outside the gene matches. Germline lookup yields CDR1 SGHDN and CDR2 FVKESK. The CDR3 extends over 15 amino acids. The CDR3 is CASSQRSVAGVAQFF. CDR3 DNA: TGTGCCAGCAGCCAAAGATCAGTGGCGGGGGTGGCGCAGTTCTTC.

V and J are TRBV5-6 and TRBJ1-1, with TRBD1 matching 8 bases. This CDR3 comprises 15 residues. With V trimmed by 0 bases and J by 0 bases, 1 base remained unmatched. Per the germline V gene, CDR1 is SGHDT and CDR2 is YYEEEE. The CDR3 sequence is CASSLGTGLNTEAFF. Here the CDR3 DNA reads TGTGCCAGCAGCTTGGGGACAGGGCTGAACACTGAAGCTTTCTTT. The complete variable domain, with remaining parts taken from reference TRBV5-6 and TRBJ1-1, reads DAGVTQSPTHLIKTRGQQVTLRCSPKSGHDTVSWYQQALGQGPQFIFQYYEEEERQRGNFPDRFSGHQFPNYSSELNVNALLLGDSALYLCASSLGTGLNTEAFFGQGTRLTVV.

This chain links TRBV21-1 with TRBJ1-5. TRBV21-1 is tagged as a pseudogene. The CDR3 runs 15 residues. CDR3 loop: CASRDLIGGEQPQHF. The CDR3 region has the DNA TGTGCCAGCAGAGACCTAATCGGGGGGGAACAGCCCCAGCATTTT.

This chain connects TRBV4-1 to TRBJ2-4, with 11 positions matching TRBD2. This CDR3 is built from 16 residues. After removal of 1 base from V and 8 bases from J, the junction contained 7 bases not matched to a gene. Germline V gene sequence: CDR1 MGHRA, CDR2 YSYEKL. CDR3 DNA: TGCGCCAGCAGCCAAGTCGGGGCTAGCGGGGGGTACATTCAGTACTTC. Translating it yields CASSQVGASGGYIQYF.

This clone occurred once. V is TRBV30 and J is TRBJ2-2, with 8 bases that match TRBD2. From germline, CDR1 is GTSNPN and CDR2 SVGIG (reference sequence). Trimming at V came to 3 bases and at J to 5 bases, leaving 8 bases not matched to a gene. The CDR3 has 15 residues. This CDR3 is CAWRNPGLGTGELFF. In nucleotides, the CDR3 is TGTGCCTGGAGGAACCCGGGACTAGGTACCGGGGAGCTGTTTTTT. The whole variable domain, remainder taken from reference TRBV30 and TRBJ2-2, is SQTIHQWPATLVQPVGSPLSLECTVEGTSNPNLYWYRQAAGRGLQLLFYSVGIGQISSEVPQNLSASRPQDRQFILSSKKLLLSDSGFYLCAWRNPGLGTGELFFGEGSRLTVL.

The chain recombines TRBV4-3 with TRBJ2-1; D is possibly TRBD2 (6 bases). CDR3 size: 18 residues. Germline V gene data show CDR1 as LGHNA and CDR2 as YSLEER. Trimming cost V 3 bases and J 4 bases, with 22 bases left between them. CDR3 bases: TGCGCCAGCAGCCAGGACCTCCTGGAGACTAGGCAGTACAATGAGCAGTTCTTC. Protein sequence: CASSQDLLETRQYNEQFF.

V gene TRBV6-5 combines with J gene TRBJ1-5; D is ambiguous. Trimming removed 8 bases from V and 2 bases from J, with 13 bases in between. This CDR3 comprises 14 residues. The germline gives CDR1 MNHEY, CDR2 SVGAGI. As DNA, the CDR3 is TGTGCCAGCGAGGGAGGTTGGCGCAATCAGCCCCAGCATTTT. This gives the protein CASEGGWRNQPQHF.

The rearrangement links TRBV19 to TRBJ1-1; 7 bases are shared with TRBD1. The J segment lost 2 bases and the V segment lost 10 bases, leaving 10 bases of the junction unmatched. Germline V lookup: CDR1 LNHDA, CDR2 SQIVND (reference sequence). This CDR3 is built from 14 residues. CDR3 sequence reads: CATQRGGINTEAFF. The DNA for the CDR3 is TGTGCCACCCAGAGAGGGGGCATCAACACTGAAGCTTTCTTT. Filled out from reference TRBV19 and TRBJ1-1, the complete variable domain reads DGGITQSPKYLFRKEGQNVTLSCEQNLNHDAMYWYRQDPGQGLRLIYYSQIVNDFQKGDIAEGYSVSREKKESFPLTVTSAQKNPTAFYLCATQRGGINTEAFFGQGTRLTVV.

V gene TRBV28 combines with J gene TRBJ1-2, with TRBD1 matching 10 bases. Trimming cost V 4 bases and J 2 bases; bases outside gene matches: 13. This CDR3 has 18 amino acids. The germline CDR1 and CDR2 sequences are MDHEN and SYDVKM. The DNA of the CDR3 is TGTGCCAGCAGTTCTCACCGGGACAGGGGTGCAGGGAACTATGGCTACACCTTC. Translated: CASSSHRDRGAGNYGYTF.

The chain has TRBV5-1 and TRBJ2-7; a possible D gene is TRBD2 (6 bases). Trimming removed 1 base from V and 2 bases from J, with 16 bases in between. This CDR3 spans 16 amino acids. CDR1 is SGHRS and CDR2 is YFSETQ in the germline V gene. For the CDR3, the DNA is TGCGCCAGCAGCTTGTCCTCGGGAGCGCAAACCTACGAGCAGTACTTC. It encodes CASSLSSGAQTYEQYF.

This chain joins TRBV19 and TRBJ1-2; D is perhaps TRBD1 (6 bases). Trimming cost V 8 bases and J 4 bases, with 17 bases left between them. Germline-derived CDR1 and CDR2 are LNHDA and SQIVND (reference sequence). This CDR3 has 14 residues. The CDR3, as DNA: TGTGCCAGTTCCACTCAGGGGAAAAGCTATGGCTACACCTTC. Encoded protein: CASSTQGKSYGYTF.

V and J are TRBV2 and TRBJ2-2; 7 nucleotides line up with TRBD1. This CDR3 has 15 residues. Germline trimming cut 3 bases from V and 5 bases from J; bases unmatched to any gene: 6. Looked up from germline, CDR1 is SNHLY and CDR2 is FYNNEI. The CDR3 region is CASSDTGVGTGELFF. The DNA of the CDR3 is TGTGCCAGCAGTGATACAGGGGTAGGAACCGGGGAGCTGTTTTTT.

The V and J genes are TRBV7-2 and TRBJ2-7, with D tentatively TRBD1 (6 bases). This CDR3 comprises 13 residues. Per the germline V gene, CDR1 is SGHTA and CDR2 is FQGNSA. V lost 5 bases and J lost 5, with 13 bases in between. In DNA, the CDR3 is TGTGCCAGCAGCAACAGGGCCCGCCACGAGCAGTACTTC. Translating it yields CASSNRARHEQYF.

CDR3 sequence reads: CASSTGVLETQYF. DNA of the CDR3: TGTGCCTCTTCGACAGGGGTCCTCGAGACCCAGTACTTC. This chain connects TRBV9 to TRBJ2-5; the match to TRBD1 covers 8 bases. V shed 10 bases, J shed 5 bases, and the junction held 10 bases outside the gene matches. CDR1 and CDR2 (germline): SGDLS, YYNGEE. The CDR3 sequence is 13 residues long.

This chain links TRBV28 with TRBJ2-7; TRBD1 aligns across 8 bases. CDR3 size: 14 residues. Losses at the gene ends were 2 bases for V and 4 bases for J; bases not matched to a gene: 4. Per germline, CDR1 MDHEN and CDR2 SYDVKM. The CDR3 DNA follows: TGTGCCAGCAGTTTACCAGGGGGCGCGTACGAGCAGTACTTC. It translates to CASSLPGGAYEQYF.

J is TRBJ1-1 and V is TRBV19, with TRBD1 as a possible D gene (5 bases). The V gene lost 1 base and the J gene lost 1 base, with 16 bases spanning the gap. This CDR3 contains 17 residues. Per the germline V gene, CDR1 is LNHDA and CDR2 is SQIVND (reference sequence). This CDR3 reads CASSIGFIRQTNTEAFF. The CDR3 DNA reads TGTGCCAGTAGTATAGGGTTTATAAGACAGACGAACACTGAAGCTTTCTTT.

This clone was observed a few times. The chain couples TRBV4-1 to TRBJ1-1; 7 nucleotides align to TRBD1. The CDR3 extends over 14 amino acids. Germline CDR1 is MGHRA and CDR2 is YSYEKL. V shed 8 bases, J shed 0 bases, and the junction held 6 bases outside the gene matches. Here the CDR3 DNA reads TGCGCCAGCTCAGCCGACAGGGTGAACACTGAAGCTTTCTTT. Amino acids: CASSADRVNTEAFF.